This TCR beta chain was captured by sequencing in a study of blood T cell repertoires in COVID-19. Study at large: The cDNA or gDNA used as material had been derived from T cells, B-cell-depleted T cells, or PBMCs.

Sequencing was performed with immunoSEQ multiplex PCR; in TCRdb, only in-frame clones are kept and a portion is missing. Of 340,000 or so clones in the sample, about nine tenths were seen once. CDR1 and CDR2 (germline): SGHTA, FQGNSA. CDR3 length: 12 residues. The V end was cut by 5 bases, the J end by 11 bases, with 14 bases between. The source is a man aged 45-60 years with active or convalescent COVID-19. Sequencing was carried out using peripheral blood. The rearrangement links TRBV7-2 to TRBJ2-3; weak D call: TRBD2 (5 bases). CDR3 sequence reads: CASSRGLEGQYF. The CDR3 DNA is TGTGCCAGCAGCCGAGGACTGGAAGGGCAGTATTTT.